These 22 T cell receptor beta chains were sequenced from one sample in a study of T cells in Graves' hyperthyroidism and ophthalmopathy. Researchers took RNA transcripts and amplified the TCR beta CDR3 regions from them. During a first-round RT-PCR of the TCR CDR3, the HTBI primer set was used. TCRdb analysed the multiplex PCR reads with MiXCR anew, one entry per CDR3 protein. The table includes about 840,000 distinct CDR3 sequences, roughly 40% detected once. The sample consisted of blood. The receptors shown here come from a man aged 18 to 30 with Graves' hyperthyroidism.

This clonotype was detected many times. The chain has TRBV7-9 and TRBJ1-3; D uncertain. Trimming cost V 3 bases and J 2 bases, with 14 bases left between them. The CDR3 contains 16 residues. Germline CDR1 reads SEHNR; CDR2 reads FQNEAQ (reference sequence). The CDR3 DNA is TGTGCCAGCAGCTTCGGGCAAAGGACGGCTGGAAACACCATATATTTT. It translates to CASSFGQRTAGNTIYF.

This clonotype turned up a few times. V and J are TRBV7-2 and TRBJ1-1, with 7 bases that match TRBD1. Germline CDR1 and CDR2: SGHTA and FQGNSA. This CDR3 is built from 14 residues. V shed 3 bases, J shed 1 base, and the junction held 2 bases outside the gene matches. CDR3 in DNA: TGTGCCAGCAGCTTCTGGACAGGGAACACTGAAGCTTTCTTT. Amino acids: CASSFWTGNTEAFF.

J is TRBJ2-7 and V is TRBV7-2; D perhaps matches TRBD1 (6 bases). Trimming removed 0 bases from V and 2 bases from J, with 14 bases in between. The CDR3 is 16 residues long. Germline V gene sequence: CDR1 SGHTA, CDR2 FQGNSA. As DNA, the CDR3 is TGTGCCAGCAGCTTAGCAGGGGGAACAGGGACCTACGAGCAGTACTTC. Protein sequence: CASSLAGGTGTYEQYF.

The chain links TRBV6-6 to TRBJ2-5; D is unclear. This CDR3 comprises 13 residues. The V and J ends lost 8 bases and 5 bases respectively, with 15 bases between them. CDR1 and CDR2 from the germline V gene are MNHNY and SVGAGI (reference sequence). Here the CDR3 DNA reads TGTGCCAGCCGATCAGACACCTTTGAGACCCAGTACTTC. Translated, it gives CASRSDTFETQYF.

The chain couples TRBV19 to TRBJ2-7; 9 bases agree with TRBD1. Per the germline V gene, CDR1 is LNHDA and CDR2 is SQIVND (reference sequence). Trimming cost V 5 bases and J 6 bases; bases outside gene matches: 5. The CDR3 runs 13 residues. CDR3 amino acids: CASSPGTGIEQYF. The CDR3, as DNA: TGTGCCAGTAGTCCAGGGACAGGGATCGAGCAGTACTTC. Using reference TRBV19 and TRBJ2-7 for the parts outside the CDR3, the full variable domain is DGGITQSPKYLFRKEGQNVTLSCEQNLNHDAMYWYRQDPGQGLRLIYYSQIVNDFQKGDIAEGYSVSREKKESFPLTVTSAQKNPTAFYLCASSPGTGIEQYFGPGTRLTVT.

This chain connects TRBV4-3 to TRBJ1-1; no definite D call. Germline V gives CDR1 LGHNA, CDR2 YSLEER. The ends were cut back, 8 bases at V and 1 base at J, with 17 bases in the middle. The CDR3 sequence is 15 residues long. CDR3 residues: CASYLHRRGNTEAFF. The DNA of the CDR3 is TGCGCCAGCTATCTCCATAGGCGGGGGAACACTGAAGCTTTCTTT.

As for this clonotype: Being one base from a much bigger clone, this may be a read error. J is TRBJ1-5 and V is TRBV10-3; 7 nucleotides align to TRBD1. J gave up 0 bases and V 10 bases, and 3 bases lay outside the gene matches. The CDR3 extends over 13 amino acids. Germline loops: CDR1 ENHRY, CDR2 SYGVKD. The CDR3 region is CATQGGSNQPQHF. The CDR3 DNA sequence: TGTGCCACCCAGGGGGGTAGCAATCAGCCCCAGCATTTT.

This clonotype was seen many times. V usage is TRBV20-1 and J usage is TRBJ2-7; possible D gene TRBD2, 5 bases. This CDR3 region has 14 residues. Trimming cost V 0 bases and J 5 bases, with 14 bases left between them. Looked up from germline, CDR1 is DFQATT and CDR2 is SNEGSKA (reference sequence). CDR3: CSARDSRVGHEQYF. The DNA for the CDR3 is TGCAGTGCTAGAGATTCGAGGGTTGGGCACGAGCAGTACTTC.

The chain recombines TRBV10-3 with TRBJ2-5; possible D gene TRBD2, 6 bases. Germline V gene data show CDR1 as ENHRY and CDR2 as SYGVKD. V was pared by 10 bases and J by 1 base, with 22 bases between. The CDR3 is 16 amino acids. In nucleotides, the CDR3 is TGTGCCAGCACCAACCCGGGTGCGGGGCGCCAAGAGACCCAGTACTTC. Residues: CASTNPGAGRQETQYF.

This clonotype was detected ten times or more. The CDR3 coding sequence is TGCGCCAGCAGCCTGGCGGACAGATACTACGAGCAGTACTTC. Its protein is CASSLADRYYEQYF. The chain recombines TRBV5-1 with TRBJ2-7; D is perhaps TRBD1 (6 bases). Per the germline V gene, CDR1 is SGHRS and CDR2 is YFSETQ. The CDR3 extends over 14 amino acids. With 4 bases removed from V and 3 bases from J, the gap between germline ends came to 14 bases.

This clonotype was recorded a few times. This rearrangement joins TRBV7-9 to TRBJ2-6, with a tentative D call TRBD1 (5 bases). Germline V lookup: CDR1 SEHNR, CDR2 FQNEAQ (reference sequence). This CDR3 comprises 19 residues. Trimming stripped 5 bases from V and 0 bases from J, with 20 bases between. This CDR3 reads CASSRRRGGLSSGANVLTF. Written as DNA, the CDR3 is TGTGCCAGCAGCCGCCGTAGGGGTGGTCTCTCCTCTGGGGCCAACGTCCTGACTTTC.

The chain couples TRBV20-1 to TRBJ2-7, with 7 bases that match TRBD2. The V gene end was trimmed by 2 bases and the J gene end by 6 bases; junction bases not matched to a gene: 4. The CDR3 covers 12 residues. Per germline, CDR1 DFQATT and CDR2 SNEGSKA (reference sequence). The chain's CDR3 is CSARKGGSEQYF. CDR3 DNA sequence: TGCAGTGCTAGAAAGGGCGGGAGCGAGCAGTACTTC.

This clonotype was observed many times. This chain links TRBV7-8 with TRBJ2-7; TRBD2 matches 10 bases. J lost 4 bases, V lost 7 bases, and 7 bases had no gene match. This CDR3 region has 14 residues. Per the germline V gene, CDR1 is SGHVS and CDR2 is FQNEAQ. CDR3 amino acids: CASNGASGSYEQYF. The CDR3 bases are TGTGCCAGCAACGGGGCTAGCGGGAGTTACGAGCAGTACTTC.

This chain uses TRBV7-9 with TRBJ1-6, with 7 bases identical to TRBD1. Germline lookup yields CDR1 SEHNR and CDR2 FQNEAQ (reference sequence). The length of the CDR3 is 15 residues. The junction had 11 bases not matched to a gene; V was cut back by 3 bases and J by 12 bases. This CDR3 reads CASSFAGRGGRPLHF. The CDR3 bases are TGTGCCAGCAGCTTCGCCGGGAGAGGGGGCCGACCCCTCCACTTT.

The sample holds a few counts of this clonotype. This chain joins TRBV20-1 and TRBJ2-7; TRBD2 matches at 10 bases. The CDR3 covers 15 residues. The J segment lost 3 bases and the V segment lost 3 bases, leaving 8 bases of the junction unmatched. The germline gives CDR1 DFQATT, CDR2 SNEGSKA (reference sequence). The CDR3 bases are TGCAGTGCTAGGAGTCTAGCGGGAGCTATCTACGAGCAGTACTTC. Translating gives CSARSLAGAIYEQYF.

The V gene is TRBV20-1, the J gene TRBJ2-7; the D gene is possibly TRBD2 (6 bases). Per germline, CDR1 DFQATT and CDR2 SNEGSKA (reference sequence). The CDR3 consists of 15 residues. The V and J ends lost 6 bases and 5 bases respectively, with 23 bases between them. The CDR3 sequence: CSATLSGPRGDEQYF. CDR3 nucleotides: TGCAGTGCAACCCTTAGCGGACCCCGAGGCGACGAGCAGTACTTC.

The chain joins TRBV2 to TRBJ2-2, with TRBD2 identical over 11 bases. Germline loops: CDR1 SNHLY, CDR2 FYNNEI. This CDR3 contains 18 residues. The V and J ends lost 6 bases and 3 bases, in that order; junction bases with no gene match: 12. CDR3 residues: CASSPTKLAGGDTGELFF. CDR3 nucleotide sequence: TGTGCCAGCAGCCCGACCAAGCTAGCGGGGGGAGACACCGGGGAGCTGTTTTTT.

The chain carries TRBV10-1 and TRBJ1-6; D not certain. The CDR3 sequence is 15 residues long. Germline values: CDR1 WNHNN, CDR2 SYGVQD (reference sequence). V gave up 4 bases and J gave up 2 bases, with 9 bases separating them. The CDR3: CASSGAGPYNSPLHF. The DNA for the CDR3 is TGCGCCAGCAGTGGAGCGGGTCCCTATAATTCACCCCTCCACTTT.

The gene calls are TRBV7-9 and TRBJ1-2, with TRBD1 matching 9 bases. With 5 bases clipped from V and 12 bases from J, the junction kept 13 bases outside the gene matches. The CDR3 runs 14 residues. Germline values: CDR1 SEHNR, CDR2 FQNEAQ (reference sequence). The CDR3 DNA sequence: TGTGCCAGCAGCAACACCCGGGACAGGGATGGAAACACCTTC. It translates to CASSNTRDRDGNTF.

This clonotype was observed many times. The rearrangement uses TRBV5-1 and TRBJ1-6; D remains ambiguous. The CDR3 is 13 amino acids. V lost 3 bases, J lost 13 bases, and 14 bases lay in between. Germline CDR1 reads SGHRS; CDR2 reads YFSETQ. The CDR3 protein is CASSWFPDLPLHF. CDR3 in DNA: TGCGCCAGCAGCTGGTTCCCGGACTTGCCCCTCCACTTT.

The chain couples TRBV10-3 to TRBJ1-2; no firm D call. CDR3 length: 14 amino acids. Germline-derived CDR1 and CDR2 are ENHRY and SYGVKD. V was pared by 10 bases and J by 4 bases, with 19 bases between. In nucleotides, the CDR3 is TGTGCCAGCGTCGTCCCTGGCACGATCTATGGCTACACCTTC. Translation: CASVVPGTIYGYTF.

V usage is TRBV29-1 and J usage is TRBJ2-7; D unclear. The length of the CDR3 is 14 residues. The V end was cut by 1 base, the J end by 7 bases, with 17 bases between. The germline gives CDR1 SQVTM, CDR2 ANQGSEA. The CDR3 loop reads CSVEGASSYNEQYF. In DNA form, the CDR3 reads TGCAGCGTTGAAGGAGCAAGCTCCTACAATGAGCAGTACTTC.